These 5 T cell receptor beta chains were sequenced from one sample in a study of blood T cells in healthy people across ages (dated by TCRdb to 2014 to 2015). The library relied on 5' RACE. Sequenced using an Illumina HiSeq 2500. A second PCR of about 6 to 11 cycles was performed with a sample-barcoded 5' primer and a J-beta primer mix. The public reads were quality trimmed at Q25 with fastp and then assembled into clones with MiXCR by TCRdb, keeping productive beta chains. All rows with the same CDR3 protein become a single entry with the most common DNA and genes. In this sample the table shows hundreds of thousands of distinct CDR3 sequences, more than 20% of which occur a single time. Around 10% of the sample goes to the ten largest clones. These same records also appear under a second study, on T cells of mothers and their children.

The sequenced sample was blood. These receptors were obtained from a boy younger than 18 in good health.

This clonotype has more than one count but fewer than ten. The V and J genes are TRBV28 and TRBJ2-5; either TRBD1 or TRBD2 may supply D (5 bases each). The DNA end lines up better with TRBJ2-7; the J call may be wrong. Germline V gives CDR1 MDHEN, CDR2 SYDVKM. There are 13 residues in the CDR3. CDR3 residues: CASGSGQGYEQYF. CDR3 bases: TGTGCCAGTGGATCGGGGCAAGGGTACGAGCAGTACTTC.

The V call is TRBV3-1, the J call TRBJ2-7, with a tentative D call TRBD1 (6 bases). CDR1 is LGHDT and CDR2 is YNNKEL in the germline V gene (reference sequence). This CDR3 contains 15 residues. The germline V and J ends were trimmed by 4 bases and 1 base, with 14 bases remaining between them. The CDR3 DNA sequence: TGTGCCAGCAGCCCACGACAACAGGGTTCCTACGAGCAGTACTTC. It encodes CASSPRQQGSYEQYF.

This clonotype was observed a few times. CDR3 nucleotide sequence: TGTGCCAGTAGTTGGGGCAGTAGCAATCAGCCCCAGCATTTT. It translates to CASSWGSSNQPQHF. V gene TRBV19 combines with J gene TRBJ1-5, with D perhaps matching TRBD1 (5 bases). This CDR3 has 14 residues. CDR1 is LNHDA and CDR2 is SQIVND in the germline V gene (reference sequence). V was pared by 5 bases and J by 0 bases, with 8 bases between.

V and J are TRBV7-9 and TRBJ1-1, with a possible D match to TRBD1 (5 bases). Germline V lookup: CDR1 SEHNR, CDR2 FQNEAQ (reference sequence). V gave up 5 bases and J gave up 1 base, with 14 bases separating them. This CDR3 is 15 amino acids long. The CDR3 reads CASSAGDWANTEAFF. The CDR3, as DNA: TGTGCCAGCAGCGCGGGGGATTGGGCGAACACTGAAGCTTTCTTT.

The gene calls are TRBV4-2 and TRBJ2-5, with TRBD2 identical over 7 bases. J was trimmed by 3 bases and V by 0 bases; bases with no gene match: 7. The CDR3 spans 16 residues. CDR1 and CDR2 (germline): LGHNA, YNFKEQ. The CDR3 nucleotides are TGTGCCAGCAGCCAAGATTGGGGACGGGGGGAAGAGACCCAGTACTTC. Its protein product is CASSQDWGRGEETQYF.